Many counts were recorded for the clone carrying this TCR beta chain. The data are from a study of low-dose radiotherapy and immunotherapy resistance in tumors. First-strand cDNA used TRAV- and TRBV-specific primers, covering alpha and beta chains. TCR amplification used 20 PCR cycles, a constant-region primer and a V-primer adapter. Each CDR3 protein gets one entry after TCRdb re-called the reads with MiXCR. The table lists roughly 100,000 distinct CDR3 sequences, approximately 22% of them singletons, with 13% in the top ten. This CDR3 is 19 amino acids long. Unmatched junction bases numbered 16, after V lost 6 bases and J lost 1 base. Germline V CDR1 and CDR2: MNHEY, SMNVEV (reference sequence). The time point is: after trial treatment. Treatment denoted: LDRT plus nivolumab, ipilimumab, low-dose cyclophosphamide and aspirin (RACIN trial). Donors were dosed with nivolumab and ipilimumab; they also received aspirin, low-dose cyclophosphamide and low-dose radiotherapy.

The gene calls are TRBV27 and TRBJ1-5; 9 bases align to TRBD1. The starting material was PBMCs, obtained after low-dose radiotherapy plus immunotherapy. The sequence came from a female donor with ovarian cancer. The CDR3 reads CASSISGQGILRSNQPQHF. In DNA form, the CDR3 reads TGTGCCAGCAGCATATCGGGACAGGGAATCTTGCGGAGCAATCAGCCCCAGCATTTT.